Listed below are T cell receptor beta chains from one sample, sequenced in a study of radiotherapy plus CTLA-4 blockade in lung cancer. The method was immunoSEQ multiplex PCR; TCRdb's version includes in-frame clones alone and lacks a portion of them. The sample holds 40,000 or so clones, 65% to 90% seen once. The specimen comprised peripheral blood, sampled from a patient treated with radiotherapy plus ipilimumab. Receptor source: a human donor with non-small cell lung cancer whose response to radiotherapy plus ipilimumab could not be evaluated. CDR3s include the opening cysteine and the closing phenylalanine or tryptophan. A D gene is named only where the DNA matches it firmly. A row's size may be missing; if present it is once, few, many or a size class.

DNA: TGTGCCAGCAGGGACCTAGCGGGCTCCTACAATGAGCAGTTCTTC; CDR3: CASRDLAGSYNEQFF; size: .; J: TRBJ2-1; D: TRBD2; V: TRBV28
DNA: TGTGCCAGCAGCTTAGGGGGAGACAACAGTGAGCAGTTCTTC; CDR3: CASSLGGDNSEQFF; size: .; J: TRBJ2-1; D: .; V: TRBV11-3
DNA: TGTGCCAGCAGCGATGGGACAGCCGGGGAGCTGTTTTTT; CDR3: CASSDGTAGELFF; size: once; J: TRBJ2-2; D: TRBD1; V: TRBV11-3
DNA: TGCGCCAGCAGCTTGGCCCCGCTAGCGGGGGTACCCTACGAGCAGTACTTC; CDR3: CASSLAPLAGVPYEQYF; size: .; J: TRBJ2-7; D: TRBD2; V: TRBV5-1
DNA: TGCGCCAGCACCCTTGGAGGGAGGGCCCCAGATACGCAGTATTTT; CDR3: CASTLGGRAPDTQYF; size: .; J: TRBJ2-3; D: TRBD2; V: TRBV5-1
DNA: TGTGCCAGCAGCTTGAGGGTCGGGAGACAGCCCCAGCATTTT; CDR3: CASSLRVGRQPQHF; size: medium-sized; J: TRBJ1-5; D: .; V: TRBV5-6
DNA: TGCAGCGCCCGAAGGGGGTCTAACTATGGCTACACCTTC; CDR3: CSARRGSNYGYTF; size: .; J: TRBJ1-2; D: .; V: TRBV29-1
DNA: TGTGCCAGCAGCCCGATAGCGTCCTACGAGCAGTACTTC; CDR3: CASSPIASYEQYF; size: once; J: TRBJ2-7; D: .; V: TRBV7-2
DNA: TGTGCCAGCACCCTCCGCCTAGCGGGGCACTACAATGAGCAGTTCTTC; CDR3: CASTLRLAGHYNEQFF; size: .; J: TRBJ2-1; D: TRBD2; V: TRBV7-9
DNA: TGTGCCAGCAGTCTTGTGGGGCTAGCGGGAAGAAATGAGCAGTTCTTC; CDR3: CASSLVGLAGRNEQFF; size: .; J: TRBJ2-1; D: TRBD2; V: TRBV27
DNA: TGTGCCAGCAGCCAGAGGGACAGGTTAAGACATGAGCAGTTCTTC; CDR3: CASSQRDRLRHEQFF; size: .; J: TRBJ2-1; D: TRBD1; V: TRBV5-6
DNA: TGCGCCAGCAGCCAACCCCCGGGACAGGGCCGAGAGACCCAGTACTTC; CDR3: CASSQPPGQGRETQYF; size: .; J: TRBJ2-5; D: TRBD1; V: TRBV4-3
DNA: TGTGCCAGCAGGGCCCCGGGGGAGACCCAGTACTTC; CDR3: CASRAPGETQYF; size: .; J: TRBJ2-5; D: .; V: TRBV7-9
DNA: TGTGCCAGCAGCTTCCCACAGGGGATGAACACTGAAGCTTTCTTT; CDR3: CASSFPQGMNTEAFF; size: once; J: TRBJ1-1; D: TRBD1; V: TRBV7-9
DNA: TGTGCCAGCAGTGAAAGCACCAATTATGGCTACACCTTC; CDR3: CASSESTNYGYTF; size: .; J: TRBJ1-2; D: .; V: TRBV2
DNA: TGCAGCGTGACATCGGGGTTGAACACTGAAGCTTTCTTT; CDR3: CSVTSGLNTEAFF; size: .; J: TRBJ1-1; D: .; V: TRBV29-1
DNA: TGTGCCAGCTCACCCCCGGGAGGGCTTTCCTACGAGCAGTACTTC; CDR3: CASSPPGGLSYEQYF; size: .; J: TRBJ2-7; D: TRBD2; V: TRBV18
DNA: TGTGCCAGCAGCCAAGATATAGCGGGGGGAGAAGAGACCCAGTACTTC; CDR3: CASSQDIAGGEETQYF; size: .; J: TRBJ2-5; D: TRBD2; V: TRBV4-2
DNA: TGTGCCAGCAGCTCGACAGGGTCGCGGTACCAAGAGACCCAGTACTTC; CDR3: CASSSTGSRYQETQYF; size: .; J: TRBJ2-5; D: TRBD1; V: TRBV7-9
DNA: TGTGCCAGCAGCACAGGACAGAACGACCAAGAGACCCAGTACTTC; CDR3: CASSTGQNDQETQYF; size: .; J: TRBJ2-5; D: .; V: TRBV5-4
DNA: TGTGCCAGCAGGTACGAGGTACTAGCGGATTCCTACAATGAGCAGTTCTTC; CDR3: CASRYEVLADSYNEQFF; size: .; J: TRBJ2-1; D: TRBD2; V: TRBV11-2
DNA: TGTGCCAGCAGCGCGAGACAGGGCTATCCGAACACCGGGGAGCTGTTTTTT; CDR3: CASSARQGYPNTGELFF; size: .; J: TRBJ2-2; D: TRBD1; V: TRBV9
DNA: TGTGCCAGTAAAGAATCCGGTACGCAGTATTTT; CDR3: CASKESGTQYF; size: .; J: TRBJ2-3; D: .; V: TRBV19
DNA: TGTGCCAGCAGTTCGACGGGACAGGGAGATCGGCCCCAGCATTTT; CDR3: CASSSTGQGDRPQHF; size: .; J: TRBJ1-5; D: TRBD1; V: TRBV6-5
DNA: TGCGCCAGCAGTATCGGGGGGCGCAAGGAAGAGACCCAGTACTTC; CDR3: CASSIGGRKEETQYF; size: .; J: TRBJ2-5; D: .; V: TRBV5-1
DNA: TGTGCCAGCAGCTTAGCCCCGCCCGGACTAGCGGAGTTCGAGCAGTACTTC; CDR3: CASSLAPPGLAEFEQYF; size: .; J: TRBJ2-7; D: TRBD2; V: TRBV7-2
DNA: TGCAGACAGGGGGATGGCTACACCTTC; CDR3: CRQGDGYTF; size: .; J: TRBJ1-2; D: TRBD1; V: TRBV20-1
DNA: TGCGCCAGCAGCTTGGAGGCGGCTAGCGGGGGGAATGAGCAGTTCTTC; CDR3: CASSLEAASGGNEQFF; size: once; J: TRBJ2-1; D: TRBD2; V: TRBV5-1
DNA: TGTGCCAGCAGCCCCCGGGGTAGGAGCTATGGCTACACCTTC; CDR3: CASSPRGRSYGYTF; size: .; J: TRBJ1-2; D: .; V: TRBV28
DNA: TGTGCCAGCAGCGGGGGGGTTGGCTCCTACGAGCAGTACTTC; CDR3: CASSGGVGSYEQYF; size: .; J: TRBJ2-7; D: TRBD2; V: TRBV28
DNA: TGTGCCAGCAGCTTGGGGTCAGGTAGTGGCTACACCTTC; CDR3: CASSLGSGSGYTF; size: .; J: TRBJ1-2; D: .; V: TRBV5-6
DNA: TGCAGTGCTAGAGATGGGAGGGGGCAGTTCTTC; CDR3: CSARDGRGQFF; size: few; J: TRBJ2-1; D: TRBD2; V: TRBV20-1
DNA: TGTGCCAGCAGCTCCACTGGGGCCAACGTCCTGACTTTC; CDR3: CASSSTGANVLTF; size: .; J: TRBJ2-6; D: .; V: TRBV5-5
DNA: TGTGCCAGCAGCTCCGGGACTAGCGGGGGGTCTAGCACAGATACGCAGTATTTT; CDR3: CASSSGTSGGSSTDTQYF; size: .; J: TRBJ2-3; D: TRBD2; V: TRBV7-9
DNA: TGTGCCAGCAGTTGGTGGGCGCGGGGGGGCTCCTACGAGCAGTACTTC; CDR3: CASSWWARGGSYEQYF; size: .; J: TRBJ2-7; D: TRBD2; V: TRBV5-6
DNA: TGTGCCAGCAGCCCCCTTCCGAATCAGCCCCAGCATTTT; CDR3: CASSPLPNQPQHF; size: .; J: TRBJ1-5; D: .; V: TRBV7-9
DNA: TGTGCCAGCAGTTTGACAGGGGGCGACGCTCAGCCCCAGCATTTT; CDR3: CASSLTGGDAQPQHF; size: .; J: TRBJ1-5; D: TRBD1; V: TRBV2
DNA: TGTGCCAGCGACTTCGGGCGGGGGTCAGATACGCAGTATTTT; CDR3: CASDFGRGSDTQYF; size: .; J: TRBJ2-3; D: TRBD2; V: TRBV7-9
DNA: TGTGCCAGCACTTATACTAGCGGGAGGACAGGCGAGCAGTACTTC; CDR3: CASTYTSGRTGEQYF; size: once; J: TRBJ2-7; D: TRBD2; V: TRBV6-5
DNA: TGTGCCAGCTCAGTAGCCGGGACTAATGAAAAACTGTTTTTT; CDR3: CASSVAGTNEKLFF; size: .; J: TRBJ1-4; D: .; V: TRBV18
DNA: TGTGCCAGCAGTGCCCGTCCCGGGGAGGCAACCCAGTACTTC; CDR3: CASSARPGEATQYF; size: .; J: TRBJ2-5; D: .; V: TRBV6-5
DNA: TGTGCCAGCAGTCAACGAGGGGGTGTTGACTCCTACGAGCAGTACTTC; CDR3: CASSQRGGVDSYEQYF; size: .; J: TRBJ2-7; D: .; V: TRBV28
DNA: TGCACCAGCAGCCAAGATGTTAGGACTAGCGTGTGCAATGAGCAGTTCTTC; CDR3: CTSSQDVRTSVCNEQFF; size: medium-sized; J: TRBJ2-1; D: .; V: TRBV1
DNA: TGTGCCAGCAGTCGGACAGGGGGCTTAGTAAACACCATATATTTT; CDR3: CASSRTGGLVNTIYF; size: .; J: TRBJ1-3; D: TRBD1; V: TRBV27
DNA: TGTGCCAGCAGTGACCACAACAGGGGGGCCGGGGAGCTGTTTTTT; CDR3: CASSDHNRGAGELFF; size: .; J: TRBJ2-2; D: TRBD1; V: TRBV6-4
DNA: TGTGCTAGTGGTTTGCATCGTGCGGGTGGGGTTGAAGCTTTCTTT; CDR3: CASGLHRAGGVEAFF; size: .; J: TRBJ1-1; D: .; V: TRBV12-5
DNA: TGCAGTGCCAGGGCAACCCACGAGCAGTACTTC; CDR3: CSARATHEQYF; size: .; J: TRBJ2-7; D: .; V: TRBV20-1
DNA: TGCGCCAGCAGCTTGATGGGACAGGGGTCTGAGACCCAGTACTTC; CDR3: CASSLMGQGSETQYF; size: .; J: TRBJ2-5; D: TRBD1; V: TRBV5-1
DNA: TGTGCCACCGATGAGACAGGCGCCGGGCAGTACTTC; CDR3: CATDETGAGQYF; size: .; J: TRBJ2-7; D: .; V: TRBV28
DNA: TGTGCCAGCAGCCTTGCGACAGACTCCTACGAGCAGTACTTC; CDR3: CASSLATDSYEQYF; size: .; J: TRBJ2-7; D: .; V: TRBV7-9
DNA: TGTGCCACCAAAGGACTAGCGAACGCAGATACGCAGTATTTT; CDR3: CATKGLANADTQYF; size: .; J: TRBJ2-3; D: TRBD2; V: TRBV15
DNA: TGTGCCAGCAGCATCCCGACAGTTACCGGGGAGCTGTTTTTT; CDR3: CASSIPTVTGELFF; size: once; J: TRBJ2-2; D: .; V: TRBV5-4
DNA: TGCAGCGTTGAAGATTTTTCGGACAGGAACCAAGAGACCCAGTACTTC; CDR3: CSVEDFSDRNQETQYF; size: few; J: TRBJ2-5; D: TRBD1; V: TRBV29-1
DNA: TGTGCCAGCAGCCACTCGGGACTAGCTCATACGCAGTATTTT; CDR3: CASSHSGLAHTQYF; size: .; J: TRBJ2-3; D: TRBD2; V: TRBV6-6
DNA: TGTGCCAGCAGCCTGACTAGTCGCAATGAGCAGTTCTTC; CDR3: CASSLTSRNEQFF; size: .; J: TRBJ2-1; D: .; V: TRBV28
DNA: TGCGCCAGCAGCCACGGGGACAGGGCGAACACCGGGGAGCTGTTTTTT; CDR3: CASSHGDRANTGELFF; size: .; J: TRBJ2-2; D: TRBD1; V: TRBV5-1
DNA: TGTGCCAGCTCACTCCGCTCCTCAGGGGCTCCTGGGCTCCCCCTCCACTTT; CDR3: CASSLRSSGAPGLPLHF; size: .; J: TRBJ1-6; D: .; V: TRBV18